This paragraph reports one T cell receptor (beta chain). Germline V gene data show CDR1 as WSHSY and CDR2 as SAAADI. The CDR3 loop spans 14 amino acids. The ends lost 7 bases at V and 2 bases at J; junction bases unmatched: 5. Primers included in the PCR were 60 Vbeta and 13 Jbeta primers. Sequencing used immunoSEQ multiplex PCR; TCRdb keeps in-frame clones, though not all of them. The sample records about 43,000 clones, approximately 80% being singletons. This record belongs to a study of cytomegalovirus exposure and HLA in healthy donors. This clonotype originated in a man in his thirties or forties in good health and CMV-seronegative. Source material: PBMCs. The chain carries TRBV10-2 and TRBJ1-2, with 9 bases matching TRBD1. CDR3 nucleotide sequence: TGCGCCAGCACCCAACAGGGGGCAAACTATGGCTACACCTTC. Residues: CASTQQGANYGYTF.